The T cell receptor beta chain under discussion was sequenced for a study of OX40 agonist ivuxolimab in advanced cancers. The assay was immunoSEQ multiplex PCR, and TCRdb's table has in-frame clones only and misses some. The sample has some 30,000 clones; 75% to 85% are singletons. This clone was seen a handful of times. The V and J ends lost 4 bases and 3 bases, in that order; junction bases with no gene match: 8. The CDR3 loop spans 14 amino acids. Germline CDR1 SQVTM, CDR2 ANQGSEA. The sequencing used CD4+ or CD8+ T cells sorted from blood, collected in a trial of the OX40 agonist ivuxolimab. The sequence was obtained from an adult with an advanced solid tumor such as melanoma, head and neck, liver or kidney cancer. The chain is built from TRBV29-1 and TRBJ2-7, with TRBD2 identical over 8 bases. This CDR3 reads CSVGEAGASYEQYF. CDR3 nucleotides: TGCAGCGTTGGGGAAGCGGGGGCCAGCTACGAGCAGTACTTC.